Following are 7 T cell receptor beta chains from one sample sequenced in a study of blood T cell repertoires in COVID-19. Sequencing was performed with immunoSEQ multiplex PCR; in TCRdb, only in-frame clones are kept and a portion is missing. Of some 90,000 clones listed, 85% to 90% are singletons. The specimen was peripheral blood. These receptors came from an elderly woman with active or convalescent COVID-19.

The chain uses TRBV2 and TRBJ2-7, with D perhaps TRBD1 (6 bases). The V and J ends lost 6 bases and 4 bases respectively, with 16 bases between them. The CDR3 is 14 residues long. The germline CDR1 and CDR2 sequences are SNHLY and FYNNEI. CDR3 sequence (DNA): TGTGCCAGCAGCCCCTTCGTCAGGGGATACGAGCAGTACTTC. Its protein is CASSPFVRGYEQYF.

The chain links TRBV9 to TRBJ1-2; 9 bases match TRBD1. The CDR3 length is 13 residues. Trimming cost V 4 bases and J 8 bases; bases outside gene matches: 6. Germline V gene sequence: CDR1 SGDLS, CDR2 YYNGEE. CDR3: CASSPPGQGGYTF. CDR3 sequence (DNA): TGTGCCAGCAGCCCTCCGGGACAGGGAGGCTACACCTTC.

The rearrangement links TRBV11-2 to TRBJ2-7, with a possible D match to TRBD2 (6 bases). Germline V gene lookup returns CDR1 SGHAT and CDR2 FQNNGV. The CDR3 loop spans 16 amino acids. Trimming cost V 7 bases and J 2 bases, with 21 bases left between them. CDR3 amino acids: CASTLKIGDLAYEQYF. DNA for the CDR3: TGTGCCAGCACCTTGAAAATTGGGGACTTAGCCTACGAGCAGTACTTC. Full variable domain (outside the CDR3, taken from reference TRBV11-2 and TRBJ2-7): EAGVAQSPRYKIIEKRQSVAFWCNPISGHATLYWYQQILGQGPKLLIQFQNNGVVDDSQLPKDRFSAERLKGVDSTLKIQPAKLEDSAVYLCASTLKIGDLAYEQYFGPGTRLTVT.

The CDR3 loop reads CASSWTVSNQPQHF. The CDR3 DNA sequence: TGTGCCAGCAGTTGGACAGTCAGCAATCAGCCCCAGCATTTT. J is TRBJ1-5 and V is TRBV28; D may be TRBD1 (6 bases). V dropped 4 bases and J dropped 1 base, with 8 bases sitting between them. The CDR3 has 14 amino acids. Germline CDR1 reads MDHEN; CDR2 reads SYDVKM.

The chain is built from TRBV27 and TRBJ2-2; 14 bases map to TRBD2. The J segment lost 5 bases and the V segment lost 6 bases, leaving 5 bases of the junction unmatched. Per germline, CDR1 MNHEY and CDR2 SMNVEV (reference sequence). This CDR3 is built from 16 residues. CDR3 sequence: CASRRLAGGPTGELFF. The CDR3 DNA reads TGTGCCAGCAGGCGACTAGCGGGAGGGCCTACCGGGGAGCTGTTTTTT.

The chain has TRBV7-9 and TRBJ1-3; possibly TRBD1 for D (5 bases). V lost 2 bases and J 3 bases, leaving 8 bases between the germline ends. Looked up from germline, CDR1 is SEHNR and CDR2 is FQNEAQ (reference sequence). The CDR3 runs to 14 residues. CDR3 loop: CASSLWGDGNTIYF. CDR3 DNA: TGTGCCAGCAGCTTATGGGGGGATGGAAACACCATATATTTT.

This sequence joins TRBV27 and TRBJ1-1, with D unresolved. In germline, CDR1 is MNHEY, CDR2 SMNVEV (reference sequence). The CDR3 has 13 amino acids. V lost 3 bases and J lost 2, with 7 bases in between. The CDR3 protein is CASSFNSNTEAFF. DNA of the CDR3: TGTGCCAGCAGTTTCAACAGTAACACTGAAGCTTTCTTT.